These 30 T cell receptor beta chains were sequenced from one sample in a study of cytomegalovirus exposure and HLA in healthy donors. Primers: 60 Vbeta forward and 13 Jbeta reverse. TCRdb keeps only in-frame clones here, not all; method: immunoSEQ multiplex PCR. This table has about 200,000 clones, roughly 80% appearing once. What was sequenced was PBMCs. The receptors stem from a man aged 30-40 years in good health and CMV-seronegative.

The chain employs TRBV5-6 and TRBJ2-7; 12 bases line up with TRBD2. CDR1 is SGHDT, CDR2 YYEEEE, per germline. The CDR3 is made up of 15 amino acids. The V and J ends lost 3 bases and 3 bases, in that order; junction bases with no gene match: 4. CDR3 protein: CASSSRTSGDYEQYF. The CDR3 bases are TGTGCCAGCAGCTCGAGGACTAGCGGGGACTACGAGCAGTACTTC.

In DNA form, the CDR3 reads TGTGCCAGCAGCCCACGGGACAGGGTTACCTACGAGCAGTACTTC. Translating gives CASSPRDRVTYEQYF. The V call is TRBV6-6, the J call TRBJ2-7; 9 bases fit TRBD1. The germline V gene has CDR1 MNHNY and CDR2 SVGAGI (reference sequence). With V trimmed by 6 bases and J by 2 bases, 8 bases remained unmatched. The CDR3 is made up of 15 amino acids.

V is TRBV18 and J is TRBJ2-2; the D gene is possibly TRBD1 (5 bases). Trimming took off 3 bases at V and 6 bases at J, with 14 bases between the two ends. CDR1 and CDR2 from the germline V gene are KGHSH and LQKENI. CDR3 length equals 15 residues. The CDR3 bases are TGTGCCAGCTCACCTCCGGGCCAGGGCGCCGGGGAGCTGTTTTTT. It is translated as CASSPPGQGAGELFF.

This clone has only one observation. This rearrangement joins TRBV6-5 to TRBJ2-2; D may be TRBD1 (5 bases). Deletions cut 3 bases from V and 8 bases from J, with 10 bases between. CDR3 size: 13 residues. CDR1 and CDR2 from the germline V gene are MNHEY and SVGAGI. CDR3 DNA: TGTGCCAGCAGTTATTGGACATTAGGGGAGCTGTTTTTT. This gives the protein CASSYWTLGELFF.

The rearrangement joins TRBV28 to TRBJ2-1; 7 bases agree with TRBD1. Per the germline V gene, CDR1 is MDHEN and CDR2 is SYDVKM. The CDR3 has 19 amino acids. Losses at the gene ends were 5 bases for V and 3 bases for J; bases not matched to a gene: 19. The CDR3 here is CASSKPPWDSGPFYNEQFF. The CDR3 DNA reads as TGTGCCAGCAGTAAACCCCCTTGGGACAGCGGCCCCTTCTACAATGAGCAGTTCTTC. The full variable domain, with the rest looked up from reference TRBV28 and TRBJ2-1, is DVKVTQSSRYLVKRTGEKVFLECVQDMDHENMFWYRQDPGLGLRLIYFSYDVKMKEKGDIPEGYSVSREKKERFSLILESASTNQTSMYLCASSKPPWDSGPFYNEQFFGPGTRLTVL.

The V call is TRBV9, the J call TRBJ2-1; weak D call: TRBD1 (6 bases). The length of the CDR3 is 14 residues. Germline V gene sequence: CDR1 SGDLS, CDR2 YYNGEE. Trimming removed 4 bases from V and 7 bases from J, with 15 bases in between. This CDR3 reads CASSPGDRGNEQFF. DNA for the CDR3: TGTGCCAGCAGCCCAGGGGATAGGGGGAATGAGCAGTTCTTC. Supplemented by reference TRBV9 and TRBJ2-1, the full variable domain reads DSGVTQTPKHLITATGQRVTLRCSPRSGDLSVYWYQQSLDQGLQFLIQYYNGEERAKGNILERFSAQQFPDLHSELNLSSLELGDSALYFCASSPGDRGNEQFFGPGTRLTVL.

This clone occurred once. V gene TRBV7-6 combines with J gene TRBJ2-4, with 7 nucleotides matching TRBD1. V dropped 5 bases and J dropped 4; count of bases not matched to a gene: 17. Per the germline V gene, CDR1 is SGHVS and CDR2 is FNYEAQ. The length of the CDR3 is 18 residues. CDR3 DNA sequence: TGTGCCAGCAGCCCGCTAGGGGGCAGGGGATCTACTAAAAACATTCAGTACTTC. Protein: CASSPLGGRGSTKNIQYF.

Comments on this clone: The junction differs from germline at one of its ends, possibly a read error. This rearrangement joins TRBV7-9 to TRBJ1-1; tentatively, D is TRBD1 (6 bases). CDR3 size: 17 residues. The germline V gene encodes CDR1 SEHNR and CDR2 FQNEAQ (reference sequence). In DNA form, the CDR3 reads TGTTCCAGCACCTTCCCTAGGGCGGGGGCCCTGAACACTGAAGCTTTCTTT. Encoded protein: CSSTFPRAGALNTEAFF.

This chain links TRBV7-6 with TRBJ2-2; 7 bases agree with TRBD1. This CDR3 has 14 residues. V trimming: 5 bases; J trimming: 4 bases; junction bases outside the gene matches: 4. Per germline, CDR1 SGHVS and CDR2 FNYEAQ. CDR3 coding DNA: TGTGCCAGCAGCGGACACAGGGGCACCGGGGAGCTGTTTTTT. Amino acids: CASSGHRGTGELFF.

This chain uses TRBV2 with TRBJ2-3, with D perhaps matching TRBD1 (6 bases). Germline V gene data show CDR1 as SNHLY and CDR2 as FYNNEI. The CDR3 runs to 14 residues. V shed 7 bases and J shed 3 bases, with 14 bases lying between them. The CDR3 DNA follows: TGTGCCAGCAAAGGCAGGGGAGTAACAGATACGCAGTATTTT. This gives the protein CASKGRGVTDTQYF.

The V and J genes are TRBV6-5 and TRBJ1-3; D is unresolved. V lost 10 bases to trimming and J lost 0 bases, with 13 bases between them. Germline V gene lookup returns CDR1 MNHEY and CDR2 SVGAGI. The CDR3 has 14 amino acids. This CDR3 reads CATRAGNSGNTIYF. CDR3 sequence (DNA): TGTGCCACCCGAGCGGGGAACTCTGGAAACACCATATATTTT.

This clone was seen a single time. The chain carries TRBV7-3 and TRBJ2-6; possible D gene TRBD2, 5 bases. Trimming removed 2 bases from V and 8 bases from J, with 13 bases in between. Germline CDR1 is SGHTA and CDR2 is FQGTGA. The CDR3 loop spans 15 amino acids. In DNA form, the CDR3 reads TGTGCCAGCAGCTTAGGGTCCTCGGGGTCCAACGTCCTGACTTTC. It specifies CASSLGSSGSNVLTF.

This chain's CDR3 is CASSFQGARTEAFF. DNA for the CDR3: TGTGCCAGCAGCTTCCAGGGCGCGAGAACTGAAGCTTTCTTT. This sequence joins TRBV7-6 and TRBJ1-1, with a weak D call TRBD1 (5 bases). Germline assignment: CDR1 SGHVS and CDR2 FNYEAQ. V gave up 3 bases and J gave up 5 bases, with 13 bases separating them. This CDR3 has 14 amino acids.

The chain carries TRBV6-1 and TRBJ1-6; D possibly corresponds to TRBD1 (6 bases). Per the germline V gene, CDR1 is MNHNS and CDR2 is SASEGT. The germline V and J ends were trimmed by 4 bases and 9 bases, with 19 bases remaining between them. The CDR3 loop spans 16 amino acids. The CDR3 loop reads CASSAYFNPRGSPLHF. The CDR3 DNA reads TGTGCCAGCAGTGCCTACTTCAACCCCAGGGGTTCACCCCTCCACTTT.

In this sample, this clone turned up once. The V and J genes are TRBV7-9 and TRBJ2-5; a weak D match, TRBD1 (6 bases). TRBJ2-7 explains the end of the DNA better; the J call may be wrong. The CDR3 contains 12 residues. Per the germline V gene, CDR1 is SEHNR and CDR2 is FQNEAQ (reference sequence). The CDR3: CASSLRGYEQYF. CDR3 bases: TGTGCCAGCAGCCTAAGGGGGTACGAGCAGTACTTC.

J is TRBJ2-1 and V is TRBV7-9; 9 nucleotides agree with TRBD2. The CDR3 runs to 18 residues. J lost 4 bases, V lost 6 bases, and 16 bases had no gene match. Germline CDR1 and CDR2: SEHNR and FQNEAQ (reference sequence). CDR3 bases: TGTGCCAGCAGAAATGGGTCCATGGCGGGGGGGCTATACAATGAGCAGTTCTTC. Amino acid sequence: CASRNGSMAGGLYNEQFF.

The J gene is TRBJ2-3, the V gene TRBV27; D may be TRBD2 (5 bases). Germline V lookup: CDR1 MNHEY, CDR2 SMNVEV (reference sequence). The CDR3 covers 12 residues. The V and J ends lost 11 bases and 4 bases respectively, with 13 bases between them. CDR3 sequence reads: CAGVPRADTQYF. The CDR3 DNA follows: TGTGCCGGGGTTCCGCGGGCAGATACGCAGTATTTT.

A remark on this clone: The sample holds other DNA sequences that translate to the same CDR3. This chain uses TRBV18 with TRBJ2-7, with D maybe TRBD2 (5 bases). The CDR3 has 13 amino acids. Germline-derived CDR1 and CDR2 are KGHSH and LQKENI. Trimming removed 0 bases at V and 2 bases at J, with 5 bases between. The CDR3 coding sequence is TGTGCCAGCTCACCACCCGGGACCTACGAGCAGTACTTC. This encodes CASSPPGTYEQYF. The complete variable domain, with remaining parts taken from reference TRBV18 and TRBJ2-7, reads NAGVMQNPRHLVRRRGQEARLRCSPMKGHSHVYWYRQLPEEGLKFMVYLQKENIIDESGMPKERFSAEFPKEGPSILRIQQVVRGDSAAYFCASSPPGTYEQYFGPGTRLTVT.

The chain links TRBV2 to TRBJ2-5; weak D call: TRBD2 (6 bases). The V end was cut by 8 bases, the J end by 5 bases, with 12 bases between. The CDR3 loop spans 12 amino acids. Per germline, CDR1 SNHLY and CDR2 FYNNEI. The CDR3 reads CASLWGVETQYF. The CDR3 nucleotides read TGTGCCAGCCTTTGGGGGGTTGAGACCCAGTACTTC.

This chain connects TRBV4-1 to TRBJ2-7; 8 bases agree with TRBD2. The germline V gene has CDR1 MGHRA and CDR2 YSYEKL. This CDR3 has 16 amino acids. With 3 bases clipped from V and 7 bases from J, the junction kept 14 bases outside the gene matches. Here the CDR3 DNA reads TGCGCCAGCAGCCATGACCCGGCTAGCGGGTCGGTAGAGCAGTACTTC. Translated: CASSHDPASGSVEQYF.

The rearrangement links TRBV4-2 to TRBJ2-3; TRBD2 aligns across 9 bases. The CDR3 is 19 residues long. Germline CDR1 reads LGHNA; CDR2 reads YNFKEQ. V trimming: 3 bases; J trimming: 0 bases; junction bases outside the gene matches: 13. As DNA, the CDR3 is TGTGCCAGCAGCCACCCGCTAGCGGGGCCCCTTTCTAGCACAGATACGCAGTATTTT. Translated: CASSHPLAGPLSSTDTQYF.

The sample holds one count of this clone. At one of its ends the junction is not consistent with the germline gene, which may arise from a read error. This chain joins TRBV7-2 and TRBJ1-1; maybe TRBD1 (5 bases). The CDR3 extends over 13 amino acids. Germline V CDR1 and CDR2: SGHTA, FQGNSA. CDR3 amino acids: CASSFHRNAEAFF. In DNA form, the CDR3 reads TGTGCCAGCAGCTTTCACAGGAACGCTGAAGCTTTCTTT.

The rearrangement uses TRBV5-1 and TRBJ1-2; weak D call: TRBD1 (6 bases). The CDR3 runs 12 residues. V was shortened by 8 bases and J by 7 bases, with 15 bases between the two germline ends. Germline loops: CDR1 SGHRS, CDR2 YFSETQ. In DNA form, the CDR3 reads TGCGCCAGTCAGGGGCTGGAAAGTGGCTACACCTTC. It codes for CASQGLESGYTF.

V is TRBV28 and J is TRBJ1-6; 7 nucleotides align to TRBD1. Germline V lookup: CDR1 MDHEN, CDR2 SYDVKM. This CDR3 spans 15 amino acids. J gave up 10 bases and V 5 bases, and 11 bases lay outside the gene matches. CDR3: CASSPTQGVRSPLHF. CDR3 nucleotides: TGTGCCAGCAGTCCAACCCAGGGGGTAAGGTCACCCCTCCACTTT.

J is TRBJ2-5 and V is TRBV9; D is perhaps TRBD2 (5 bases). This CDR3 region has 13 residues. Per the germline V gene, CDR1 is SGDLS and CDR2 is YYNGEE. The germline V and J ends were trimmed by 0 bases and 10 bases, with 13 bases remaining between them. CDR3: CASSVAPAEDQYF. In nucleotides, the CDR3 is TGTGCCAGCAGCGTAGCACCAGCGGAAGACCAGTACTTC. The full variable domain, rest sourced from reference TRBV9 and TRBJ2-5, is DSGVTQTPKHLITATGQRVTLRCSPRSGDLSVYWYQQSLDQGLQFLIQYYNGEERAKGNILERFSAQQFPDLHSELNLSSLELGDSALYFCASSVAPAEDQYFGPGTRLLVL.

The CDR3 DNA reads as TGTGCCAGCGCCTCCCCGAACAGGGGTGTTAACGAGCAGTACTTC. This codes for CASASPNRGVNEQYF. The chain employs TRBV6-5 and TRBJ2-7, with 7 bases matching TRBD1. J gave up 5 bases and V 8 bases, and 15 bases lay outside the gene matches. This CDR3 is built from 15 residues. Germline lookup yields CDR1 MNHEY and CDR2 SVGAGI.

CDR3 in DNA: TGTGCCAGCAGCCGAATGCAGGGGCAGGGTTCACCCCTCCACTTT. It encodes CASSRMQGQGSPLHF. V and J are TRBV5-8 and TRBJ1-6; maybe TRBD1 (6 bases). Trimming took off 4 bases at V and 9 bases at J, with 17 bases between the two ends. Germline V CDR1 and CDR2: SGHTS, YDEGEE. The CDR3 runs to 15 residues.

The genes are TRBV5-1 and TRBJ1-1; D not certain. Germline loops: CDR1 SGHRS, CDR2 YFSETQ. V dropped 0 bases and J dropped 1 base, with 7 bases sitting between them. The CDR3 extends over 14 amino acids. The CDR3 sequence: CASSLAVSNTEAFF. The CDR3 DNA reads TGCGCCAGCAGCTTGGCAGTTTCGAACACTGAAGCTTTCTTT.

This clone was observed a handful of times. The chain links TRBV9 to TRBJ1-4; unclear D gene. The germline V and J ends were trimmed by 5 bases and 4 bases, with 15 bases remaining between them. This CDR3 is 15 amino acids long. The germline CDR1 and CDR2 sequences are SGDLS and YYNGEE. The CDR3 DNA reads TGTGCCAGCAGGCGAGGGATGGGCTTTAATGAAAAACTGTTTTTT. Protein: CASRRGMGFNEKLFF.

The chain employs TRBV5-4 and TRBJ1-2; D not resolved. Germline CDR1 SGHNT, CDR2 YYREEE (reference sequence). The V gene lost 3 bases and the J gene lost 4 bases, with 19 bases spanning the gap. The CDR3 consists of 16 residues. CDR3 sequence: CASSSGRDPDGYGYTF. CDR3 sequence (DNA): TGTGCCAGCAGCTCTGGCCGGGATCCAGATGGCTATGGCTACACCTTC.